This TCR beta chain comes out of a study of somatic mutations in cytotoxic T cells in rheumatoid arthritis. Study-level findings and limits: TRBV07 appeared slightly underrepresented in the rheumatoid arthritis patients. That finding was not adjusted to account for multiple comparisons. Among patients with rheumatoid arthritis, but not healthy controls, CD8+ clonality increased with age.

For this clone: Its antigen is not identified. Sequence at one end of the junction differs from germline and may be a read error.

Measured with immunoSEQ multiplex PCR; TCRdb has only the in-frame clones, and not every one. The profile shows more than 7,000 clones, over 60% of them singletons. Germline V gene sequence: CDR1 SGHAT, CDR2 FQNNGV. The CDR3 contains 15 residues. The clonotype originates from an adult with rheumatoid arthritis. Material: CD8+ T cells sorted from blood. The chain couples TRBV11-2 to TRBJ1-1; 11 nucleotides match TRBD1. The CDR3, as DNA: TGTGCCAGCAGATTAGGACAGGGGGCATATGGTGAAGCTTTCTTT. It specifies CASRLGQGAYGEAFF.